A selection of T cell receptor beta chains follows, all from one sample in a study of liver allograft versus peripheral blood T cells. TCRdb analysed the reads with MiXCR anew, one entry per CDR3 protein. The sample comprises about 13,000 distinct CDR3 sequences, around 20% of which are singletons, and roughly 2% rests with the top ten. These receptors were obtained from a human patient who had a liver transplant. Some T cells could come from the graft donor. The CDR3 runs from the conserved cysteine through the conserved F or W. D genes are given only for firm matches. A row's size may be missing; if present it is once, few, many or a size class.

length: 17
J: TRBJ2-3
size: medium-sized
V: TRBV19
D: TRBD2
DNA: TGTGCCAGTGGGACTAGCGGGATGATGACTAGCACAGATACGCAGTATTTT
CDR3: CASGTSGMMTSTDTQYF

length: 15
J: TRBJ1-4
size: many
V: TRBV27
D: NA
DNA: TGTGCCAGCAGTTCCGGACGGTTTCGGAATGAAAAACTGTTTTTT
CDR3: CASSSGRFRNEKLFF

length: 16
J: TRBJ2-1
size: medium-sized
V: TRBV28
D: TRBD2
DNA: TGTGCCAGCAGCTCACTCTGGGCTAGCGGGAGCAATGAGCAGTTCTTC
CDR3: CASSSLWASGSNEQFF

length: 15
J: TRBJ1-2
size: NA
V: TRBV5-4
D: NA
DNA: TGTGCCAGCAGCTTGGGCACCTATTTCGGGGGTGGCTACACCTTC
CDR3: CASSLGTYFGGGYTF

length: 13
J: TRBJ2-5
size: many
V: TRBV24-1
D: NA
DNA: TGTGCCACCAGGGCGGTGCCAGGGGAGACCCAGTACTTC
CDR3: CATRAVPGETQYF

length: 15
J: TRBJ2-7
size: NA
V: TRBV5-4
D: NA
DNA: TGTGCCAGCAGCTTGTTTCAAGAAAACTCCTACGAGCAGTACTTC
CDR3: CASSLFQENSYEQYF

length: 15
J: TRBJ2-1
size: NA
V: TRBV19
D: TRBD1
DNA: TGTGCCAGTAGTCCGGGGACAGGCGTCTACAATGAGCAGTTCTTC
CDR3: CASSPGTGVYNEQFF

length: 15
J: TRBJ1-5
size: NA
V: TRBV5-6
D: TRBD1
DNA: TGTGCCAGCAGCTTGGGGTGGGACAGAGATCAGCCCCAGCATTTT
CDR3: CASSLGWDRDQPQHF

length: 13
J: TRBJ1-5
size: medium-sized
V: TRBV7-2
D: NA
DNA: TGTGCCAGCAGCCTCCAGTGGAATCAGCCCCAGCATTTT
CDR3: CASSLQWNQPQHF

length: 17
J: TRBJ2-7
size: few
V: TRBV28
D: TRBD2
DNA: TGTGCCAGCCGACACCCGGGCGTAGCGGGATCATCCTACGAGCAGTACTTC
CDR3: CASRHPGVAGSSYEQYF

length: 15
J: TRBJ1-1
size: NA
V: TRBV18
D: NA
DNA: TGTGCCAGCTCACCTACCGGGACAACGAACACTGAAGCTTTCTTT
CDR3: CASSPTGTTNTEAFF

length: 13
J: TRBJ2-1
size: medium-sized
V: TRBV18
D: NA
DNA: TGTGCCAGCTCACCACCGAGCTCTGGCCTCCAGTTCTTC
CDR3: CASSPPSSGLQFF

length: 17
J: TRBJ2-3
size: few
V: TRBV7-2
D: TRBD1
DNA: TGTGCCAGCAGCTTAGCGCTAGGGGGCTCGGGGACAGATACGCAGTATTTT
CDR3: CASSLALGGSGTDTQYF

length: 17
J: TRBJ1-2
size: NA
V: TRBV27
D: TRBD1
DNA: TGTGCCAGCAGTCAAGGGACAGGGCTTCATCCCTACTATGGCTACACCTTC
CDR3: CASSQGTGLHPYYGYTF

length: 14
J: TRBJ2-1
size: few
V: TRBV5-4
D: TRBD1
DNA: TGTGCCAGCAGACCCGGGACAGGGGGCCTTGAGCAGTTCTTC
CDR3: CASRPGTGGLEQFF

length: 13
J: TRBJ2-5
size: NA
V: TRBV19
D: NA
DNA: TGTGCCAGTAGTAAGTCCGGGTCGCAGACCCAGTACTTC
CDR3: CASSKSGSQTQYF

length: 15
J: TRBJ2-1
size: many
V: TRBV28
D: TRBD1
DNA: TGTGCCAGCAAAGCCACAGGGGGTTTCTACAATGAGCAGTTCTTC
CDR3: CASKATGGFYNEQFF

length: 14
J: TRBJ2-7
size: medium-sized
V: TRBV29-1
D: TRBD1
DNA: TGCAGCGTTCGGACAGGGAAAGGTATCGACGAGCAGTACTTC
CDR3: CSVRTGKGIDEQYF

length: 15
J: TRBJ2-5
size: many
V: TRBV6-2/TRBV6-3
D: TRBD2
DNA: TGTGCCAGCAGTTCACCGACTAGCGGGCAAGAGACCCAGTACTTC
CDR3: CASSSPTSGQETQYF

length: 14
J: TRBJ2-3
size: once
V: TRBV20-1
D: NA
DNA: TGCAGTGCTAGAAGAGGTAACGCCACAGATACGCAGTATTTT
CDR3: CSARRGNATDTQYF

length: 15
J: TRBJ2-7
size: once
V: TRBV6-1
D: NA
DNA: TGTGCCAGCAGTGAGAGGCGGGGATACTCCTACGAGCAGTACTTC
CDR3: CASSERRGYSYEQYF

length: 14
J: TRBJ1-2
size: NA
V: TRBV20-1
D: NA
DNA: TGCAGTGATAGAGATCGGGGGGGAAGCTATGGCTACACCTTC
CDR3: CSDRDRGGSYGYTF

length: 17
J: TRBJ2-5
size: NA
V: TRBV20-1
D: TRBD2
DNA: TGCAGTGCTAGAGATGGGTCGCGGGGGGGAGCGCGAGAGACCCAGTACTTC
CDR3: CSARDGSRGGARETQYF

length: 14
J: TRBJ1-2
size: many
V: TRBV6-5
D: TRBD1
DNA: TGTGCCAGCAGTCAGGGACAGGCCCCATATGGCTACACCTTC
CDR3: CASSQGQAPYGYTF

length: 13
J: TRBJ2-7
size: medium-sized
V: TRBV29-1
D: NA
DNA: TGCAGCGTTACCCGGGGGATCTCCTACGAGCAGTACTTC
CDR3: CSVTRGISYEQYF

length: 13
J: TRBJ2-7
size: NA
V: TRBV12-3/TRBV12-4
D: NA
DNA: TGTGCCAGCAGTTCCGGGATAACCTACGAGCAGTACTTC
CDR3: CASSSGITYEQYF

length: 12
J: TRBJ2-7
size: medium-sized
V: TRBV19
D: NA
DNA: TGTGCCAGTAGTCGGGACCACTACGAGCAGTACTTC
CDR3: CASSRDHYEQYF

length: 14
J: TRBJ1-1
size: few
V: TRBV14
D: NA
DNA: TGTGCCAGCAGCCAAGCGGGACGGTACACTGAAGCTTTCTTT
CDR3: CASSQAGRYTEAFF

length: 15
J: TRBJ1-2
size: NA
V: TRBV27
D: NA
DNA: TGTGCCAGCAGGGCCTCGGACGTCCCTAACTATGGCTACACCTTC
CDR3: CASRASDVPNYGYTF

length: 17
J: TRBJ1-4
size: medium-sized
V: TRBV19
D: NA
DNA: TGTGCCAGTAGTACCCACCCAGGGGCCGCAACTAATGAAAAACTGTTTTTT
CDR3: CASSTHPGAATNEKLFF

length: 15
J: TRBJ1-2
size: many
V: TRBV28
D: TRBD1
DNA: TGTGCCAGCATCACCAGGGACAGGGGGCTCCATGGCTACACCTTC
CDR3: CASITRDRGLHGYTF

length: 13
J: TRBJ1-2
size: medium-sized
V: TRBV7-2
D: NA
DNA: TGTGCCAGCAGCTCAAGACAGTTCTATGGCTACACCTTC
CDR3: CASSSRQFYGYTF

length: 15
J: TRBJ2-7
size: few
V: TRBV27
D: TRBD1
DNA: TGTGCCAGCAGCCGCTCCGGGACAGGGTCTTACGAGCAGTACTTC
CDR3: CASSRSGTGSYEQYF

length: 16
J: TRBJ2-5
size: many
V: TRBV7-2
D: TRBD2
DNA: TGTGCCAGCAGCTCTTTGGCGGGGGGGCGGGGAGAGACCCAGTACTTC
CDR3: CASSSLAGGRGETQYF

length: 18
J: TRBJ1-6
size: medium-sized
V: TRBV24-1
D: TRBD1
DNA: TGTGCCACCAGTGATCCCTACCCTCGACAGGGTAGGAATTCACCCCTCCACTTT
CDR3: CATSDPYPRQGRNSPLHF

length: 17
J: TRBJ2-1
size: medium-sized
V: TRBV6-5
D: NA
DNA: TGTGCCAGCAGTTACCAGTCCGGCGGTTGGGGCTACAATGAGCAGTTCTTC
CDR3: CASSYQSGGWGYNEQFF

length: 14
J: TRBJ2-7
size: few
V: TRBV6-5
D: TRBD1
DNA: TGTGCCAGCAGTTACCGGGACAGGTTCTACGAGCAGTACTTC
CDR3: CASSYRDRFYEQYF

length: 12
J: TRBJ2-7
size: few
V: TRBV5-5
D: NA
DNA: TGTGCCAGCAGCTCTGGGGCCTACGAGCAGTACTTC
CDR3: CASSSGAYEQYF

length: 15
J: TRBJ2-7
size: few
V: TRBV7-2
D: TRBD1
DNA: TGTGCCAGCAGCGCTACAGGGGGCAAATCCTACGAGCAGTACTTC
CDR3: CASSATGGKSYEQYF

length: 17
J: TRBJ2-7
size: many
V: TRBV7-2
D: TRBD1
DNA: TGTGCCAGCAGCCGATACGCGACAGGGGTCTCCTACTACGAGCAGTACTTC
CDR3: CASSRYATGVSYYEQYF

length: 12
J: TRBJ1-1
size: NA
V: TRBV28
D: NA
DNA: TGTGCCAGCAGCCCCCGACTCCCCGCAGCTTTCTTT
CDR3: CASSPRLPAAFF